A selection of T cell receptor beta chains follows, all from one sample in a study of OX40 agonist ivuxolimab in advanced cancers. This table comes from immunoSEQ multiplex PCR, and its TCRdb copy is limited to in-frame clones, with some not included. The profile covers roughly 100,000 clones, with 90% appearing a single time and approximately 0.52% taken by the ten largest. The material was CD4+ or CD8+ T cells sorted from blood, obtained in a trial of the OX40 agonist ivuxolimab. Receptors were obtained from an adult with an advanced solid tumor such as melanoma, head and neck, liver or kidney cancer. The CDR3 runs from the conserved cysteine through the conserved F or W. The D gene is left open where the match is weak. Size is stated for part of the rows, as once, few or many counts, or as a class when the clone is expanded.

TRBV6-5,TRBJ1-1,-,-,CASSYEDEAFF,TGTGCCAGCAGTTACGAAGACGAAGCTTTCTTT
TRBV11-1,TRBJ1-2,-,-,CASSGGGLGNGYTF,TGTGCCAGCAGCGGCGGGGGTCTTGGTAATGGCTACACCTTC
TRBV7-3,TRBJ2-7,-,once,CASSSPSTLDEQYF,TGTGCCAGCAGCTCCCCATCGACTCTGGACGAGCAGTACTTC
TRBV11-2,TRBJ1-2,-,few,CASSLLWTGKYGYTF,TGTGCCAGCAGCTTACTCTGGACCGGGAAATATGGCTACACCTTC
TRBV30,TRBJ2-7,TRBD2,-,CAWSRGEDGEQYF,TGTGCCTGGAGTCGGGGGGAAGACGGGGAGCAGTACTTC
TRBV4-2,TRBJ2-1,-,-,CASSQVGGRNEQFF,TGTGCCAGCAGCCAAGTGGGGGGCCGGAATGAGCAGTTCTTC
TRBV6-5,TRBJ1-4,-,-,CASAIGKAEVEKLFF,TGTGCCAGCGCCATAGGGAAGGCGGAGGTCGAAAAACTGTTTTTT
TRBV10-2,TRBJ2-7,TRBD2,few,CASKFGGKDEQYF,TGCGCCAGCAAGTTCGGGGGGAAAGACGAGCAGTACTTC
TRBV7-2,TRBJ1-5,TRBD1,-,CASSLEGTVNQPQHF,TGTGCCAGCAGCTTAGAAGGGACAGTTAATCAGCCCCAGCATTTT
TRBV7-9,TRBJ1-4,-,-,CASRGLTDEKLFF,TGTGCCAGCAGGGGGCTTACTGATGAAAAACTGTTTTTT
TRBV19,TRBJ1-2,-,-,CASSTGQNQYGYTF,TGTGCCAGTAGTACCGGACAGAACCAATATGGCTACACCTTC
TRBV7-6,TRBJ2-3,-,-,CASRDRGGPSTDTQYF,TGTGCCAGCCGCGATCGCGGGGGCCCTAGCACAGATACGCAGTATTTT
TRBV6-1,TRBJ1-5,-,-,CASGGRSGNQPQHF,TGTGCCAGCGGGGGGCGGTCAGGCAATCAGCCCCAGCATTTT